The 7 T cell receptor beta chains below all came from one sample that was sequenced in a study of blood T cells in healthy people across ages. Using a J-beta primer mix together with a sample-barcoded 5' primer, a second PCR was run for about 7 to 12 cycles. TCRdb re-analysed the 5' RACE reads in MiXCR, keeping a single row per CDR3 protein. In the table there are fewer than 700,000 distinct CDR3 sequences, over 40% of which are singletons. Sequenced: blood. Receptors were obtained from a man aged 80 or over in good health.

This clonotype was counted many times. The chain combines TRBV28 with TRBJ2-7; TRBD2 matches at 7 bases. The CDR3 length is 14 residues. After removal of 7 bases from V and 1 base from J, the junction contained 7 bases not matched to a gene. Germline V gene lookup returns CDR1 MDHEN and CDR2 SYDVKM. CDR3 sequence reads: CASMLREGSYEQYF. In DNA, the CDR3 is TGTGCCAGCATGTTGAGGGAGGGATCCTACGAGCAGTACTTC.

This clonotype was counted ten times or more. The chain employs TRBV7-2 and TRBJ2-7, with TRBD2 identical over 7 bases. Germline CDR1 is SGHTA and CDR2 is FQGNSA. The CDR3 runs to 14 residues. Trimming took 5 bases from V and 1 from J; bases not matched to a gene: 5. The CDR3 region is CASSRRELSYEQYF. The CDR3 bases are TGTGCCAGCAGCCGGCGGGAGTTGTCCTACGAGCAGTACTTC.

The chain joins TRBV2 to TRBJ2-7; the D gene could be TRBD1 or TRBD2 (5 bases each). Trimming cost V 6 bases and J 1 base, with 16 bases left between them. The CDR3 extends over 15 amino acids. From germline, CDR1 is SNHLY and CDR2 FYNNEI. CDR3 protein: CASSPRDVRSYEQYF. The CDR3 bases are TGTGCCAGCAGCCCCCGGGACGTAAGGTCCTACGAGCAGTACTTC.

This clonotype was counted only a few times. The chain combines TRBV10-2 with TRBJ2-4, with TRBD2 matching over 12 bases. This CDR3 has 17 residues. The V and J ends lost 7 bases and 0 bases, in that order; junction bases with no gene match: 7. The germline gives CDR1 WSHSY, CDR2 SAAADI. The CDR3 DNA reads TGCGCCAGCATGGGACTAGCGGGTGCTTTAGCCAAAAACATTCAGTACTTC. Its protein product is CASMGLAGALAKNIQYF.

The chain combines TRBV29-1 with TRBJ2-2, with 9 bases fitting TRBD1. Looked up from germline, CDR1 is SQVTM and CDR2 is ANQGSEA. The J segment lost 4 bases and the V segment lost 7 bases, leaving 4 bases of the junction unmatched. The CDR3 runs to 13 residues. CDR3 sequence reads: CSGDRAGTGELFF. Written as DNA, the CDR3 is TGCAGCGGGGACAGGGCGGGCACCGGGGAGCTGTTTTTT.

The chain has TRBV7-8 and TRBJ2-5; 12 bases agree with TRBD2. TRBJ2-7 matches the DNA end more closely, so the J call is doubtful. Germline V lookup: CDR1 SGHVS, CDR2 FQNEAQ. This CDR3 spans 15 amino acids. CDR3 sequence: CASSVVTSGSNEQYF. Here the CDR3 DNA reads TGTGCCAGCAGCGTCGTGACTAGCGGGAGTAACGAGCAGTACTTC.

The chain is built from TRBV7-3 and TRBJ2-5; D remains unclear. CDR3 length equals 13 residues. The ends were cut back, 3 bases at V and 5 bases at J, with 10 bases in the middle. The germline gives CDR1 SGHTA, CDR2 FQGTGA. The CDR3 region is CASSFRKVETQYF. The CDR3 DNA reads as TGTGCCAGCAGCTTTCGGAAAGTGGAGACCCAGTACTTC.